This paragraph covers one T cell receptor beta chain sequence. Antigen unknown. Each patient relapsed following autologous stem cell transplantation, and prior brentuximab vedotin exposure differed. Repertoires were generated with immunoSEQ multiplex PCR, while TCRdb's copy carries only in-frame clones and drops some. The sample lists about 40,000 clones, almost 70% occurring once. CDR1 and CDR2 (germline): MNHEY, SMNVEV (reference sequence). Trimming left V 2 bases short and J 0 bases short, with 11 bases between. CDR3 length: 15 residues. These data originate in a study of PD-1 blockade in classical Hodgkin lymphoma. Across the whole study: A 3 mg/kg intravenous dose of nivolumab was received by patients every 2 weeks. Overall study results and limits: Before treatment, complete responders showed about the same diversity as newly diagnosed patients. Newly diagnosed patients were reported to start with lower TCR diversity than healthy donors. At C4D1, TCR diversity had climbed significantly for CD4+ cells, though not for CD8+ cells.

The TCR sequence derives from a human donor with classical Hodgkin lymphoma. The V and J genes are TRBV27 and TRBJ2-7; D gene unclear. The sequences come from peripheral blood mononuclear cells (PBMCs), collected before the second cycle of nivolumab. The CDR3 sequence is CASSLVARSSYEQYF. CDR3 nucleotide sequence: TGTGCCAGCAGTTTAGTAGCCAGGAGCTCCTACGAGCAGTACTTC.